This TCR beta chain was captured in a study of blood T cell repertoires in COVID-19. Across the whole study: The origin of the acute and convalescent COVID-19 samples was the United States, Italy and Spain.

Original analysis: Amplification of reference gene primers was used by the study to estimate nucleated cell counts. The data were produced by immunoSEQ multiplex PCR, yet TCRdb's version contains in-frame clones alone and is incomplete. V and J calls and clone size are as listed in that table; D and trimming were resolved from the DNA. Of around 230,000 clones detected, around 88% appear once; the ten largest clones hold 2.5%. This clone has just a few counts. This study enrolled people aged about 18 to 100 from about two dozen US geographic areas. The receptor's source is a woman aged 40 to 49 with acute COVID-19. Sequenced: PBMCs or T cells enriched from blood (not recorded which).

This CDR3 reads CAGRNRGQGTTEAFF. CDR3 nucleotide sequence: TGTGCCGGTCGGAACCGCGGACAGGGAACCACTGAAGCTTTCTTT. The chain is built from TRBV30 and TRBJ1-1; 8 bases line up with TRBD1. V trimming: 8 bases; J trimming: 4 bases; junction bases outside the gene matches: 15. Per the germline V gene, CDR1 is GTSNPN and CDR2 is SVGIG (reference sequence). The length of the CDR3 is 15 residues.